The T cell receptor beta chain described here comes from a study of Ad26.COV2.S vaccination and SARS-CoV-2 variants. Study-wide findings and caveats: Participants in the vaccine arm had higher spike-specific TCR breadth; placebo recipients had lower.

V was pared by 4 bases and J by 5 bases, with 10 bases of the junction left unmatched. The germline V gene has CDR1 SGHRS and CDR2 YFSETQ. The CDR3 runs to 15 residues. For this clone: Its antigen is as yet unknown.

The data were produced by immunoSEQ multiplex PCR, yet TCRdb's version contains in-frame clones alone and is incomplete. The sample lists about 330,000 clones, about 90% occurring once. Treatment defined: some 19 received Ad26.COV2.S at low or high dose, single or two shots; about 5 received placebo; per-sample allocation not given. The samples were gathered on day 63 after the first injection of vaccine or placebo. The chain has TRBV5-1 and TRBJ1-1, with TRBD1 matching over 8 bases. The clonotype was recovered from a person aged 18-60 years who received the Ad26.COV2.S COVID-19 vaccine or a placebo. The material sequenced was peripheral blood, taken in a trial of Ad26.COV2.S vaccine versus placebo. The CDR3 DNA reads as TGCGCCAGCAGCGGATCGACAGGGGAAAGAACTGAAGCTTTCTTT. This translates into CASSGSTGERTEAFF.